This TCR beta chain was identified during a study of cytomegalovirus exposure and HLA in healthy donors. The study ran its PCR with 60 Vbeta and 13 Jbeta primers. Some clones are missing from TCRdb's copy, which holds only in-frame ones; the method was immunoSEQ multiplex PCR. The sample lists about 55,000 clones, around four fifths seen once, with around 1.5% in the top ten. Germline-derived CDR1 and CDR2 are SEHNR and FQNEAQ (reference sequence). The CDR3 is 15 residues long. The V end lost 0 bases, the J end lost 5 bases, and 13 bases lay between the germline ends. This TCR was sampled from a man under 40 in good health and CMV-seronegative. Specimen: PBMCs. V is TRBV7-9 and J is TRBJ1-1, with a possible D match to TRBD1 (5 bases). As DNA, the CDR3 is TGTGCCAGCAGCTTAGCAAGGGGTGGGAAGACTGAAGCTTTCTTT. Translation: CASSLARGGKTEAFF.